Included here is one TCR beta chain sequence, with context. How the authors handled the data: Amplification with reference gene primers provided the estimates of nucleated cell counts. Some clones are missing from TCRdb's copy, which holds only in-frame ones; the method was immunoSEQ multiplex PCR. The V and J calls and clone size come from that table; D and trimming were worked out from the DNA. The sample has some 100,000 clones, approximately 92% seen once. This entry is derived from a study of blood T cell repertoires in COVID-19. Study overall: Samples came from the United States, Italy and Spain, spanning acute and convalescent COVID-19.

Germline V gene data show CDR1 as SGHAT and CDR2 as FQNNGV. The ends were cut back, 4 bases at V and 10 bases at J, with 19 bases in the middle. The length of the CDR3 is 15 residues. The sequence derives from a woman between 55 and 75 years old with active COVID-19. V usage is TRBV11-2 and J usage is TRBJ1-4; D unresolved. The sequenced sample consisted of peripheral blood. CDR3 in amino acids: CASSSSPAEGGKLFF. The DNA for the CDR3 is TGTGCCAGCAGCTCCTCTCCCGCGGAGGGTGGAAAACTGTTTTTT.